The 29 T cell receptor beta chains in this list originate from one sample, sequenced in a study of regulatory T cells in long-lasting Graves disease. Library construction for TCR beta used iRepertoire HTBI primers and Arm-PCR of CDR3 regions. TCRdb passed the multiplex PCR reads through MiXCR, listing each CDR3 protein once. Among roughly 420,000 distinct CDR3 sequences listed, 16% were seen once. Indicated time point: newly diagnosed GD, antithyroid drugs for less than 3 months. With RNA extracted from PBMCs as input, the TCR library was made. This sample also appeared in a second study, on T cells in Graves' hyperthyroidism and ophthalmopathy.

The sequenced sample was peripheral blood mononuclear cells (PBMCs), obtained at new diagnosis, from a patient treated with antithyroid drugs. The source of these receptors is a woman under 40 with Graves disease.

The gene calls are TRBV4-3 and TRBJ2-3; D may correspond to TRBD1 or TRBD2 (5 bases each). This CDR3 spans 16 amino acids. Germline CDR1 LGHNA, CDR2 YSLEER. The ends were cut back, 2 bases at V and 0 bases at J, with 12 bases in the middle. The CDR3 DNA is TGCGCCAGCAGCCAACTGGGACCACCTAGCACAGATACGCAGTATTTT. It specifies CASSQLGPPSTDTQYF.

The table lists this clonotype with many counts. CDR3 residues: CASSYRTYEQYF. The CDR3 DNA reads TGTGCCAGCAGCTACCGGACCTACGAGCAGTACTTC. The chain couples TRBV3-1 to TRBJ2-7; D remains unclear. CDR3 size: 12 residues. Trimming took 5 bases from V and 2 from J, leaving 7 bases between them. Per germline, CDR1 LGHDT and CDR2 YNNKEL (reference sequence).

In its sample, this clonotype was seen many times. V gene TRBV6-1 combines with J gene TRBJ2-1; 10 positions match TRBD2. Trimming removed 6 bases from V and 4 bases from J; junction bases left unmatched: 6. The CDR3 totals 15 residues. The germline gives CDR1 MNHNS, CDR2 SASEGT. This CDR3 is CASSIAGGIYNEQFF. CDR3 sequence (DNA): TGTGCCAGCAGCATAGCGGGAGGTATATACAATGAGCAGTTCTTC.

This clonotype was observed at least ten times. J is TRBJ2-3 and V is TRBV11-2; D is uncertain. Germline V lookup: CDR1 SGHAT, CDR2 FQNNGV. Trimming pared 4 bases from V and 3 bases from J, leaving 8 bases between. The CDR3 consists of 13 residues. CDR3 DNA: TGTGCCAGCAGCTCCCTGGGAACAGATACGCAGTATTTT. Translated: CASSSLGTDTQYF.

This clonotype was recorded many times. The CDR3 DNA sequence: TGCAGTGCCCACAAGCCGGGACAGCAATATGGCTACACCTTC. This codes for CSAHKPGQQYGYTF. The V and J genes are TRBV20-1 and TRBJ1-2, with 7 nucleotides matching TRBD1. CDR1 is DFQATT, CDR2 SNEGSKA, per germline (reference sequence). The ends lost 6 bases at V and 5 bases at J; junction bases unmatched: 12. The CDR3 length is 14 residues.

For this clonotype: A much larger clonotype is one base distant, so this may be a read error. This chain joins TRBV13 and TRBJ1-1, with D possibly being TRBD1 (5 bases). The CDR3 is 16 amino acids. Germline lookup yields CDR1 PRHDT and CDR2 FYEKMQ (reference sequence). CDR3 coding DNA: TGTGCCAGCAGCTTCGCTATGTGGGGGTTGGACACTGAAGCTTACTTT. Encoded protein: CASSFAMWGLDTEAYF.

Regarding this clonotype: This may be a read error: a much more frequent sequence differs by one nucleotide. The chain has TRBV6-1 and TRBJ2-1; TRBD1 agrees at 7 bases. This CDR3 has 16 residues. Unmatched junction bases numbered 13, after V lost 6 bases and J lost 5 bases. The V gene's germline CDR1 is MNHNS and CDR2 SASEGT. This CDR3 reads CASRPSRDSFNNEQFF. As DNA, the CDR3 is TGTGCCAGCAGACCCAGCCGGGACAGCTTTAACAATGAGCAGTTCTTC.

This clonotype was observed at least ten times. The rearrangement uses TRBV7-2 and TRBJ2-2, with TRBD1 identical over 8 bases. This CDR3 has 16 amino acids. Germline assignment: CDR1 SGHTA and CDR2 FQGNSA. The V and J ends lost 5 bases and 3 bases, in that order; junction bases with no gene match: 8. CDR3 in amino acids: CASSHSGTGHTGELFF. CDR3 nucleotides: TGTGCCAGCAGCCACTCCGGGACAGGTCACACCGGGGAGCTGTTTTTT.

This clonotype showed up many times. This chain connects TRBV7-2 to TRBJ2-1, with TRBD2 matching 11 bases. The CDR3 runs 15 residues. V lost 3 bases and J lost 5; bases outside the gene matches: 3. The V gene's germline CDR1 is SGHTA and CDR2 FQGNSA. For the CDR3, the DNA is TGTGCCAGCAGCTTCGGGACTAGCGGCCACAATGAGCAGTTCTTC. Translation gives CASSFGTSGHNEQFF.

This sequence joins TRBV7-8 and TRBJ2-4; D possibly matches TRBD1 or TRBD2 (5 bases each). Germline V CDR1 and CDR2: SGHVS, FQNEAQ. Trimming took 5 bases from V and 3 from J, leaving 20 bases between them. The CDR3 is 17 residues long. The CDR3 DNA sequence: TGTGCCAGCAGCCCCGCTCGGGGTGGGGGTGGCAAAAACATTCAGTACTTC. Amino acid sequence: CASSPARGGGGKNIQYF.

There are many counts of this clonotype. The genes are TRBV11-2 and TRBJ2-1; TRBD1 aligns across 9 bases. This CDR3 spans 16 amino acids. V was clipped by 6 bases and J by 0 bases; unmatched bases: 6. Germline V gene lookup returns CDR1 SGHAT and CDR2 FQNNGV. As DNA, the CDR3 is TGTGCCAGCAGATTGGGACAGGGTAACTCCTACAATGAGCAGTTCTTC. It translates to CASRLGQGNSYNEQFF.

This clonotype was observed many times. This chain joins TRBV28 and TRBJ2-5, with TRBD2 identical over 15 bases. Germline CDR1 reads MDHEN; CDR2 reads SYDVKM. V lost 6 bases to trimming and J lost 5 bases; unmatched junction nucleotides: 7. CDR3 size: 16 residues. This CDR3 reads CASSEGLAGGRETQYF. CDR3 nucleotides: TGTGCCAGCAGCGAGGGACTAGCGGGAGGTAGGGAGACCCAGTACTTC. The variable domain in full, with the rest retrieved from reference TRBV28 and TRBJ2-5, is DVKVTQSSRYLVKRTGEKVFLECVQDMDHENMFWYRQDPGLGLRLIYFSYDVKMKEKGDIPEGYSVSREKKERFSLILESASTNQTSMYLCASSEGLAGGRETQYFGPGTRLLVL.

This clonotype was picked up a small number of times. CDR3 sequence reads: CASSFSGRTPINEQFF. DNA of the CDR3: TGCGCCAGCAGCTTTAGCGGGAGGACCCCAATCAATGAGCAGTTCTTC. The chain recombines TRBV5-1 with TRBJ2-1; 10 bases map to TRBD2. Germline V CDR1 and CDR2: SGHRS, YFSETQ. The CDR3 has 16 residues. Trimming at V came to 2 bases and at J to 6 bases, leaving 8 bases not matched to a gene. The entire variable domain, with the rest obtained from reference TRBV5-1 and TRBJ2-1, is as follows: KAGVTQTPRYLIKTRGQQVTLSCSPISGHRSVSWYQQTPGQGLQFLFEYFSETQRNKGNFPGRFSGRQFSNSRSEMNVSTLELGDSALYLCASSFSGRTPINEQFFGPGTRLTVL.

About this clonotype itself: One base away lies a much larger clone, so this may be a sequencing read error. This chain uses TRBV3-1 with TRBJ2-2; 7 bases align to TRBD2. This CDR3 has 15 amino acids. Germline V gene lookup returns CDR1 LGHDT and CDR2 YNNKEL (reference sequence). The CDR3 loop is CASGQDLGGTGELFF. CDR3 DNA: TGTGCCAGCGGCCAAGATCTCGGGGGGACCGGGGAGCTGTTTTTT.

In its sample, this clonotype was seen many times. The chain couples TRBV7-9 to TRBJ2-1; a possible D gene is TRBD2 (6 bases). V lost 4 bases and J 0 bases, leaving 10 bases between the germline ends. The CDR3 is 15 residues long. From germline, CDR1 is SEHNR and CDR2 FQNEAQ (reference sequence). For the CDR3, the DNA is TGTGCCAGCAGCTACGTCGGGGGCTCCTACAATGAGCAGTTCTTC. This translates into CASSYVGGSYNEQFF.

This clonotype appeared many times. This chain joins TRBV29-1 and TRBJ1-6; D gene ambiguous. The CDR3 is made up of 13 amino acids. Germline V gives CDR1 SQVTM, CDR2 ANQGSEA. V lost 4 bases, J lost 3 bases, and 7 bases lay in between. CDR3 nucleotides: TGCAGCGTTGGAGAGAACTATAATTCACCCCTCCACTTT. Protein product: CSVGENYNSPLHF.

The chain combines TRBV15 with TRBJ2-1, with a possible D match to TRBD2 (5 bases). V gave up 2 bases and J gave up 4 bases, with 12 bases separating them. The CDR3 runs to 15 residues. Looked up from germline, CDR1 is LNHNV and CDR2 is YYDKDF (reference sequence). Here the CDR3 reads CATSRRRDTYNEQFF. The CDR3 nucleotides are TGTGCCACCAGCAGAAGACGGGATACATACAATGAGCAGTTCTTC.

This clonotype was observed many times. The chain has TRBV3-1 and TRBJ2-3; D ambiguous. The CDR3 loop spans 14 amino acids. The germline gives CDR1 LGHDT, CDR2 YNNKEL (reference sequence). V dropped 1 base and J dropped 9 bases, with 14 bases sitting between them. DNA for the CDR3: TGTGCCAGCAGCCAAGTGCTACTCCCCCACACGCAGTATTTT. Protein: CASSQVLLPHTQYF.

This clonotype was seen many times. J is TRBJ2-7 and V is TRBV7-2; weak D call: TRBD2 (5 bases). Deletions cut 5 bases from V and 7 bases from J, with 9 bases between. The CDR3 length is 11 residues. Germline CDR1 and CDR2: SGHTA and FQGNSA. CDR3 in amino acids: CASSNTGEQYF. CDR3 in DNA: TGTGCCAGCAGCAACACGGGGGAGCAGTACTTC.

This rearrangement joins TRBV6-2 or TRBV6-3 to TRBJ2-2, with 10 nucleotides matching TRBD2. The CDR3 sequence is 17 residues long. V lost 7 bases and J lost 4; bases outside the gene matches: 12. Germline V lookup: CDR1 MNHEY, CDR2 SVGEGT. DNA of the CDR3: TGTGCCAGCACCAATAATTTAGCGGGAGGCCCCACCGGGGAGCTGTTTTTT. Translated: CASTNNLAGGPTGELFF.

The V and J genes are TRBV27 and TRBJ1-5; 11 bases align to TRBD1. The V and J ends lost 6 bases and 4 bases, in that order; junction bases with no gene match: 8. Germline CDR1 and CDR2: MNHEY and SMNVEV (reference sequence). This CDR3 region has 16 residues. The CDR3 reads CASRPAGTGGNQPQHF. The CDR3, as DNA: TGTGCCAGCAGGCCCGCCGGGACAGGGGGTAATCAGCCCCAGCATTTT.

For the CDR3, the DNA is TGTGCCAGTAGTCCTTTCCGGGACTACGACGAGCAGTACTTC. It is translated as CASSPFRDYDEQYF. The rearrangement links TRBV19 to TRBJ2-7; 7 bases map to TRBD2. The CDR3 runs to 14 residues. Germline V gene sequence: CDR1 LNHDA, CDR2 SQIVND (reference sequence). With 5 bases clipped from V and 5 bases from J, the junction kept 9 bases outside the gene matches.

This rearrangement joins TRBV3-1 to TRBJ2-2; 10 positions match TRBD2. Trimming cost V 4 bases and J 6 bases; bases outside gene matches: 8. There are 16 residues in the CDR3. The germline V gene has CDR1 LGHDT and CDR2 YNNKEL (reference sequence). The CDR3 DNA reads TGTGCCAGCAGCCGCTGGAGAGCGGGAGGGGCCGGGGAGCTGTTTTTT. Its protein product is CASSRWRAGGAGELFF.

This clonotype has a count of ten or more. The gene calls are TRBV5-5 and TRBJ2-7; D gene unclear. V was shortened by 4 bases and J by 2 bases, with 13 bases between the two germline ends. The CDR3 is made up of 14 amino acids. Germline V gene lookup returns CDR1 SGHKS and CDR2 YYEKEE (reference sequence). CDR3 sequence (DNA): TGTGCCAGCAGCCCCCGACCAGAAGCCTACGAGCAGTACTTC. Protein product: CASSPRPEAYEQYF.

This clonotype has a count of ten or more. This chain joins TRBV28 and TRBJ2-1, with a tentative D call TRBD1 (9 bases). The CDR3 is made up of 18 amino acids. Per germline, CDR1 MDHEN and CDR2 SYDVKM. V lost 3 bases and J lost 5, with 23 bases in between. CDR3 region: CASSFESGGTGNDNEQFF. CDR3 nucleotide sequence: TGTGCCAGCAGTTTTGAGTCGGGAGGGACAGGGAACGACAATGAGCAGTTCTTC.

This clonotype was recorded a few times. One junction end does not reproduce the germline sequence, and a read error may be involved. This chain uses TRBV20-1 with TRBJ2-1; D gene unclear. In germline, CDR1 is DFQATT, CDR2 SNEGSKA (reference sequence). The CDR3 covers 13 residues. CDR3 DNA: TGCAGTGTTAGAAGTCTCCCCCCTGATGAGCAGTTCTTC. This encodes CSVRSLPPDEQFF.

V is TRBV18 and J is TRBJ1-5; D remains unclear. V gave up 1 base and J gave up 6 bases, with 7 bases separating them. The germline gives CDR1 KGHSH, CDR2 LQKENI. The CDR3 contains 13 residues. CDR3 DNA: TGTGCCAGCTCACCACTCCACACTCAGCCCCAGCATTTT. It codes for CASSPLHTQPQHF.

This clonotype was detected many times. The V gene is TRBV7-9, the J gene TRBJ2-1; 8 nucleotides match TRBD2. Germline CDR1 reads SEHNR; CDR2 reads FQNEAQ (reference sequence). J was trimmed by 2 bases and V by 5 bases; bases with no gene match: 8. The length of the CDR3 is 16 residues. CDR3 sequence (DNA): TGTGCCAGCAGCCCAGGAAGGGGACTAGCCTACAATGAGCAGTTCTTC. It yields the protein CASSPGRGLAYNEQFF.

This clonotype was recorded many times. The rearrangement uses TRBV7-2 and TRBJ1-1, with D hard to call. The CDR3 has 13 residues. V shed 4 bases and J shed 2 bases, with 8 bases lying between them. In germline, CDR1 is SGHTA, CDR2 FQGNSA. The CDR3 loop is CASSSTTNTEAFF. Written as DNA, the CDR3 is TGTGCCAGCAGCTCGACGACAAACACTGAAGCTTTCTTT. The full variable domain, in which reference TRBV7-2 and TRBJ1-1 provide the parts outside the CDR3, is GAGVSQSPSNKVTEKGKDVELRCDPISGHTALYWYRQSLGQGLEFLIYFQGNSAPDKSGLPSDRFSAERTGGSVSTLTIQRTQQEDSAVYLCASSSTTNTEAFFGQGTRLTVV.